This TCR beta chain was found in a study of CXCR3-negative and CXCR3-positive naive CD8 T cells. General study findings and limits: Memory CD8+ cells had much lower diversity, and both naive subsets had comparably high diversity. The study inferred TCR strength from TRB CDR3 properties and found comparable surface CD5 between naive subsets.

Germline CDR1 SEHNR, CDR2 FQNEAQ (reference sequence). The CDR3 runs to 15 residues. The libraries of TRB cDNA were prepared using 5' RACE with UMI labels. Reprocessing the 5' RACE reads, TCRdb reports a single entry for every CDR3 protein and omits DNA. The specimen's table records about 82,000 distinct CDR3 sequences. A CD45RO-CCR7+CD27+CD95- profile was what naive CD8+ T cells displayed. As to this clonotype: The antigen is undetermined.

V gene TRBV7-9 combines with J gene TRBJ1-4; with no DNA, the TCRdb D assignment of TRBD1 cannot be verified. This sequence was found in a human donor in good health. Some clones in this sample may be carry-over from other donors' samples. Sequencing was carried out using naive CXCR3- CD8+ T cells from blood. Subset given: CD45RO-CCR7+CD27+CD95- naive CD8+ T cells lacking CXCR3 (TNR3-). This CDR3 is CASSIRTGADEKLFF.